These T cell receptor beta chains were read from a single sample in a study of blood T cell repertoires in COVID-19. Sequenced by immunoSEQ multiplex PCR; TCRdb stores in-frame clones only, minus some. This sample has approximately 260,000 clones; 70% to 90% occur once, and the top ten carry 3.7%. Material: peripheral blood. The receptors stem from a woman aged 35 to 49 with acute or convalescent COVID-19. The CDR3 runs from the conserved cysteine through the conserved F or W. Fields, in order: J gene, clone size, D gene, V gene, CDR3 DNA, CDR3 protein. A D gene is named only where the DNA matches it firmly. Expanded clones are given a class, and other clones once, few, many or no size at all.

>TRBJ1-5|NA|TRBD1|TRBV5-1
TGCGCCAGCAGCTTGAGGACAGGGGGAGATCAGCCCCAGCATTTT
CASSLRTGGDQPQHF
>TRBJ1-1|NA|NA|TRBV6-5
TGTGCCAGCAGTCACACGACCGGGGGGCACACTGAAGCTTTCTTT
CASSHTTGGHTEAFF
>TRBJ2-4|NA|NA|TRBV6-5
TGTGCCAGCAGGGGGAACAGGCAAAACATTCAGTACTTC
CASRGNRQNIQYF
>TRBJ2-5|NA|TRBD2|TRBV11-2
TGTGCCAGCACAGCCCGGGCCGGGGGGGAGACCCAGTACTTC
CASTARAGGETQYF
>TRBJ2-1|once|NA|TRBV5-4
TGTGCCAGCAGCTTGGCGATCGGACACTACGATGAGCAGTTCTTC
CASSLAIGHYDEQFF
>TRBJ1-4|NA|TRBD1|TRBV4-2
TGTGCCAGCAGCCAGGACACAGGGGGCATGCGATTGACTAATGAAAAACTGTTTTTT
CASSQDTGGMRLTNEKLFF
>TRBJ1-1|NA|TRBD1|TRBV7-9
TGTGCCAGCAGCTTACCCCCCGACAGGGCAATGAACACTGAAGCTTTCTTT
CASSLPPDRAMNTEAFF
>TRBJ1-2|NA|TRBD1|TRBV27
TGTGCCAGCAGTTTCCTCCCCACAGGGGGTCAACTCTATGGCTACACCTTC
CASSFLPTGGQLYGYTF
>TRBJ1-6|NA|NA|TRBV3-1/TRBV3-2
TGTGCCAGCAGCCAAGTCAGTAATTCACCCCTCCACTTT
CASSQVSNSPLHF
>TRBJ1-5|NA|TRBD1|TRBV20-1
TGCAGTGCTAGTCACGGGACAGGGGGCAATCAGCCCCAGCATTTT
CSASHGTGGNQPQHF
>TRBJ2-1|NA|NA|TRBV2
TGTGCCAGCACTCCGGCGGCTTACAATGAGCAGTTCTTC
CASTPAAYNEQFF
>TRBJ2-5|NA|TRBD2|TRBV5-1
TGCGCCAGCAGCCGCAAACCGGGACTAGCGGACGAGACCCAGTACTTC
CASSRKPGLADETQYF
>TRBJ2-1|NA|TRBD2|TRBV6-4
TGTGCCAGCAGACAACTAGCGGGGGGGTACAATGAGCAGTTCTTC
CASRQLAGGYNEQFF
>TRBJ2-5|NA|TRBD1|TRBV7-3
TGTGCCAGCAGCTTAACGGGGACAGGGAACCAAGAGACCCAGTACTTC
CASSLTGTGNQETQYF
>TRBJ1-1|NA|NA|TRBV11-2
TGTGCCAGCAGTTCCCCAAACCAGGGATTGACTGAAGCTTTCTTT
CASSSPNQGLTEAFF
>TRBJ1-6|NA|NA|TRBV15
TGTGCCACCAGCAGCGGGGGGAATTCACCCCTCCACTTT
CATSSGGNSPLHF
>TRBJ2-4|NA|TRBD2|TRBV4-2
TGTGCCAGCAGCCACCCCGGGACTAGCGGGGGTAACATTCAGTACTTC
CASSHPGTSGGNIQYF
>TRBJ1-2|once|NA|TRBV2
TGTGCCAGCAGGTACACGGCGGATGGCTACACCTTC
CASRYTADGYTF
>TRBJ1-2|NA|TRBD1|TRBV27
TGTGCCAGCAGTACACAGGGGGTACCTTATGGCTACACCTTC
CASSTQGVPYGYTF
>TRBJ1-2|NA|TRBD1|TRBV5-6
TGTGCCAGCAGCTTGTTCCAGGGGGCTGCTAACTATGGCTACACCTTC
CASSLFQGAANYGYTF
>TRBJ2-2|NA|TRBD2|TRBV5-1
TGCGCCAGCAGCTCCCTAACTAGCGGGGGGGTGAACACCGGGGAGCTGTTTTTT
CASSSLTSGGVNTGELFF
>TRBJ2-1|NA|TRBD2|TRBV9
TGTGCCAGCAGCTCCACGGGGGGGTTGTACAATGAGCAGTTCTTC
CASSSTGGLYNEQFF
>TRBJ2-3|NA|NA|TRBV6-5
TGTGCCAGCGCTTCAAGGGGCGCCGGCACAGATACGCAGTATTTT
CASASRGAGTDTQYF
>TRBJ1-5|NA|NA|TRBV27
TGTGCCAGCAGTCTGCTCGGGTCCTTCCCGGGGGATCAGCCCCAGCATTTT
CASSLLGSFPGDQPQHF
>TRBJ1-2|NA|NA|TRBV28
TGTGCCAGCAGTTTAGGAGGGGCAGAAAAATATGGCTACACCTTC
CASSLGGAEKYGYTF
>TRBJ2-1|NA|NA|TRBV5-6
TGTGCCAGCAGCCTAGGACGGGGGGCTTACAATGAGCAGTTCTTC
CASSLGRGAYNEQFF
>TRBJ1-5|NA|NA|TRBV21-1
TGTGCCCAGCCTAGACCAGCGCGGGTGGAGCCCCAGCATTTT
CAQPRPARVEPQHF
>TRBJ1-4|NA|NA|TRBV6-6
TGTGCCAGCAGTCCACTATTTGGGGAAAAACTGTTTTTT
CASSPLFGEKLFF
>TRBJ1-4|NA|NA|TRBV6-5
TGTGCCAGCAGTTACGGGCCGTCTCGTGAAAAACTGTTTTTT
CASSYGPSREKLFF
>TRBJ1-6|NA|NA|TRBV6-5
TGTGCCAGCCGAACATGGGGGGATCCGATACCCCTCCACTTT
CASRTWGDPIPLHF
>TRBJ2-4|NA|TRBD1|TRBV28
TGTGCCATCACAGGGGGCTCAGTTAACATTCAGTACTTC
CAITGGSVNIQYF
>TRBJ1-1|NA|NA|TRBV4-2
TGTGCCAGCAGCCGAAACAGACAGGATAGTGAAGCTTTCTTT
CASSRNRQDSEAFF
>TRBJ2-5|NA|NA|TRBV5-1
TGCGCCAGCAGCTTCCTGGGACTCCAAGAGACCCAGTACTTC
CASSFLGLQETQYF
>TRBJ1-6|NA|NA|TRBV30
TGTGCCTGGAGCCAGATACGGACAGCGAAACTGACCGATAATTCACCCCTCCACTTT
CAWSQIRTAKLTDNSPLHF
>TRBJ1-3|few|NA|TRBV19
TGTGCCAGTAGTATATTGGACAGTAGCTCTGGAAACACCATATATTTT
CASSILDSSSGNTIYF
>TRBJ1-2|NA|NA|TRBV7-2
TGTGCCAGCAGCTTAGGGGAGCAGAGGAACTATGGCTACACCTTC
CASSLGEQRNYGYTF
>TRBJ2-3|NA|NA|TRBV14
TGTGCCAGCAGCCTCCGACAGGAGTCAGATACGCAGTATTTT
CASSLRQESDTQYF
>TRBJ2-3|NA|NA|TRBV5-4
TGTGCCAGCAGCTTGGAGGGGACAGATACGCAGTATTTT
CASSLEGTDTQYF
>TRBJ2-3|NA|TRBD2|TRBV27
TGTGCCAGCAGTTCCGACGGCGGGGGGCCCACGAATACGCAGTATTTT
CASSSDGGGPTNTQYF
>TRBJ2-3|NA|NA|TRBV7-2
TGTGCCAGCAGCTTAGGGCAGCGGACCCTGGATACGCAGTATTTT
CASSLGQRTLDTQYF
>TRBJ1-2|NA|TRBD1|TRBV30
TGTGCCTGGGGACAGGGAAAAGGCTACACCTTC
CAWGQGKGYTF
>TRBJ2-3|NA|TRBD1|TRBV11-2
TGTGCCAGCAGCTCGGGGACAGAGGCCCCAGATACGCAGTATTTT
CASSSGTEAPDTQYF
>TRBJ1-5|NA|NA|TRBV15
TGTGCCACCAGCTCCCTTCTGTTGTCGGCCCAGCATTTT
CATSSLLLSAQHF
>TRBJ1-1|NA|NA|TRBV6-5
TGTGCCAGCAGTAGTATACAGGGATCGGGCACTGAAGCTTTCTTT
CASSSIQGSGTEAFF
>TRBJ1-2|once|TRBD1|TRBV3-1/TRBV3-2
TGTGCCAGCAGCAGGCAGGGGGCGGCCTATGGCTACACCTTC
CASSRQGAAYGYTF
>TRBJ2-2|NA|NA|TRBV5-4
TGTGCCAGCAGCTTTGGACAGAACACCGGGGAGCTGTTTTTT
CASSFGQNTGELFF
>TRBJ1-5|NA|NA|TRBV6-6
TGTGCCAGCAGTCCAGGGGTAGGCCAGCCCCAGCATTTT
CASSPGVGQPQHF
>TRBJ1-5|NA|TRBD1|TRBV6-6
TGTGCCAGCAGTTACTTTGGACAGGATCAGCCCCAGCATTTT
CASSYFGQDQPQHF
>TRBJ1-2|NA|NA|TRBV3-1/TRBV3-2
TGTGCCAGCAGCTATCGGGGGTCGCAAAACTATGGCTACACCTTC
CASSYRGSQNYGYTF
>TRBJ1-2|NA|NA|TRBV7-9
TGTGCCAGCAGCCGCCGGGCCCGGGGTGTTTATGGCTACACCTTC
CASSRRARGVYGYTF
>TRBJ1-2|NA|TRBD1|TRBV7-2
TGTGCCAGCAGCTTATCCCGACAGGGCGATGGCTACACCTTC
CASSLSRQGDGYTF
>TRBJ1-2|NA|NA|TRBV14
TGTGCCAGCAGCCAAGTCCTCGGGGGAAACTATGGCTACACCTTC
CASSQVLGGNYGYTF
>TRBJ1-2|NA|NA|TRBV2
TGTGCCAGCAGTTTATATGGCTACACCTTC
CASSLYGYTF
>TRBJ2-5|NA|TRBD2|TRBV5-6
TGTGCCAGCAGCACCGGATGGGGAGGGGAGACCCAGTACTTC
CASSTGWGGETQYF
>TRBJ2-1|NA|NA|TRBV6-2/TRBV6-3
TGTGCCAGCAGCCCGTCCCGGGCCTACAATGAGCAGTTCTTC
CASSPSRAYNEQFF
>TRBJ1-3|NA|NA|TRBV18
TGTGCCAGCTCACCACCGGGGCAGTATTCCCTCTCTGGAAACACCATATATTTT
CASSPPGQYSLSGNTIYF
>TRBJ1-6|NA|NA|TRBV27
TGTGCCAGCAGTTCGGAGGACAGAAAGTCCTATAATTCACCCCTCCACTTT
CASSSEDRKSYNSPLHF
>TRBJ1-4|NA|TRBD1|TRBV19
TGTGCCAGTAGTACGTACAGGGGCGGGAATGAAAAACTGTTTTTT
CASSTYRGGNEKLFF
>TRBJ1-3|NA|NA|TRBV5-1
TGCGCCAGCAGCGCGGACACGGGTCCGGGAAACACCATATATTTT
CASSADTGPGNTIYF